The clone carrying this T cell receptor (beta chain) was counted between two and nine times. The target antigen is unknown. This entry belongs to a study of CD8 T cells in ankylosing spondylitis. TCRdb processed the 5' RACE reads anew with MiXCR; each CDR3 protein has one entry. The sample records under 950,000 distinct CDR3 sequences, around a fifth being singletons. The study, taken as a whole, reports: A motif of fewer than ten highly homologous TCR beta variants was seen as apparently characteristic of ankylosing spondylitis blood. Significant enrichment of disease-linked clones was reported in matched ankylosing spondylitis synovial fluid.

Sequencing was performed on blood, either unsorted or a sorted T cell fraction (not recorded which). The clonotype originates from a male donor with ankylosing spondylitis.

For the CDR3, the DNA is TGTGCCAGCAGCTTAGTTGGCGGCAGCTTTTACGGAAAACTGTTTTTT. This translates into CASSLVGGSFYGKLFF. The chain employs TRBV7-9 and TRBJ1-4; no clear D gene. The germline V and J ends were trimmed by 1 base and 10 bases, with 19 bases remaining between them. The germline gives CDR1 SEHNR, CDR2 FQNEAQ (reference sequence). The CDR3 has 16 amino acids. The complete variable domain, with remaining parts taken from reference TRBV7-9 and TRBJ1-4, reads DTGVSQNPRHKITKRGQNVTFRCDPISEHNRLYWYRQTLGQGPEFLTYFQNEAQLEKSRLLSDRFSAERPKGSFSTLEIQRTEQGDSAMYLCASSLVGGSFYGKLFFGSGTQLSVL.